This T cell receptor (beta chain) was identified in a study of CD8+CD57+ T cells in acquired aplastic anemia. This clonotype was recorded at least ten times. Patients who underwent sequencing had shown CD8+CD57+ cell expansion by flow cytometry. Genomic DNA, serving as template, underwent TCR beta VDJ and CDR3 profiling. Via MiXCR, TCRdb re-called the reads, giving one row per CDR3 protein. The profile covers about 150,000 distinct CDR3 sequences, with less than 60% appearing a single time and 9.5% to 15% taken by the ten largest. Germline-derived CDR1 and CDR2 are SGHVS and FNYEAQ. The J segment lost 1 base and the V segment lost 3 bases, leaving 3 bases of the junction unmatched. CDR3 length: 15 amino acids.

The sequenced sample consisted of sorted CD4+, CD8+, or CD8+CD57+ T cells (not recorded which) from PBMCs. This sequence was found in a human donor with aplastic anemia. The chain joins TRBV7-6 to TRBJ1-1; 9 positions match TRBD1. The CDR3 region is CASSLGQGGNTEAFF. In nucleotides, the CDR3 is TGTGCCAGCAGCTTGGGACAGGGCGGGAACACTGAAGCTTTCTTT.